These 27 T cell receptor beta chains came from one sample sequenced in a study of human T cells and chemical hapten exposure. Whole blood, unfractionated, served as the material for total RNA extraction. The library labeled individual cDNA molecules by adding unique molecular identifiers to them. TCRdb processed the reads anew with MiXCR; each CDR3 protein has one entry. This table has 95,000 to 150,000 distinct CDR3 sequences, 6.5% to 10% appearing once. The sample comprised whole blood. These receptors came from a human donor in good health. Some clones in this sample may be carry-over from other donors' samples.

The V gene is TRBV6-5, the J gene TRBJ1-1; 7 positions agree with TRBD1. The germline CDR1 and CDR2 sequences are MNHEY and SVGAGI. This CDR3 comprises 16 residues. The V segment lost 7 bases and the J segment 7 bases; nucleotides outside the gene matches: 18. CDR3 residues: CASTVEGTRGRGEAFF. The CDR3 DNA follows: TGTGCCAGCACCGTAGAGGGAACAAGGGGGCGAGGTGAAGCTTTCTTT.

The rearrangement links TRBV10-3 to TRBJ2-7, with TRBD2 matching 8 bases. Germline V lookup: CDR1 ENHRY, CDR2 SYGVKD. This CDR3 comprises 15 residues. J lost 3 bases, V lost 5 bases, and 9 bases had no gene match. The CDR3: CAISTGREEYYEQYF. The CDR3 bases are TGTGCCATCAGTACCGGGAGGGAGGAATACTACGAGCAGTACTTC.

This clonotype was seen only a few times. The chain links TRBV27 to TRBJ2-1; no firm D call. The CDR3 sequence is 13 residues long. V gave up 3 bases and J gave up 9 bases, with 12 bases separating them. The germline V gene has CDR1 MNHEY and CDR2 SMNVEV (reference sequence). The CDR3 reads CASSFSLTSEQFF. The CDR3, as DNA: TGTGCCAGCAGTTTCTCCCTAACAAGTGAGCAGTTCTTC.

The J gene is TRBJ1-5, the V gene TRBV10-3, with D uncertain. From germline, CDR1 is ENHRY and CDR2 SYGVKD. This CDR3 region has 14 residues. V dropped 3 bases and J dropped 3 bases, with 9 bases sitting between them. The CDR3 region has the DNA TGTGCCATCAGTGACATAGGTAACAATCAGCCCCAGCATTTT. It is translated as CAISDIGNNQPQHF.

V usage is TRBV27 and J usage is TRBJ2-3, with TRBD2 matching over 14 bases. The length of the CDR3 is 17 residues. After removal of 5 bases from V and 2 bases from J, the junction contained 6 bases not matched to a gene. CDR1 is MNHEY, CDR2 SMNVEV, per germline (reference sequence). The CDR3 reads CASSLPGLAGATDTQYF. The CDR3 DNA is TGTGCCAGCAGTCTACCGGGACTAGCGGGAGCCACAGATACGCAGTATTTT.

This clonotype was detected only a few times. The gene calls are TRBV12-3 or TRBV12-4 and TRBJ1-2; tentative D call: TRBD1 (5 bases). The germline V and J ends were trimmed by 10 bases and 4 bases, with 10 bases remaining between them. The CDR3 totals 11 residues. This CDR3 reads CATQGPYGYTF. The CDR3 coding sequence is TGTGCCACCCAGGGTCCCTATGGCTACACCTTC.

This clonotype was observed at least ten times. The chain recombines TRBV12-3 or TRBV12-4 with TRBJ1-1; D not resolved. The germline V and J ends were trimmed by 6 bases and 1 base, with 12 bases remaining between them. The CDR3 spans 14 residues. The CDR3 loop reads CASSSYNSNTEAFF. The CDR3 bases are TGTGCCAGCAGCTCATACAACTCGAACACTGAAGCTTTCTTT.

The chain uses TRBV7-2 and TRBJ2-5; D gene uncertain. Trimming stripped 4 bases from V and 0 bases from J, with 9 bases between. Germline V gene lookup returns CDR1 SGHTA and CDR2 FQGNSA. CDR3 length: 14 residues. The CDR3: CASSSTVNQETQYF. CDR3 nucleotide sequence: TGTGCCAGCAGCTCCACAGTGAACCAAGAGACCCAGTACTTC.

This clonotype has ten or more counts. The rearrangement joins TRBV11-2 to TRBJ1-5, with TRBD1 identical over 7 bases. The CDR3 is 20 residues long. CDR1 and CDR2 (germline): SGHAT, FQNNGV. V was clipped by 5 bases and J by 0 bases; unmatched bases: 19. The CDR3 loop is CASSHLSGQLNLYSNQPQHF. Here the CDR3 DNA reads TGTGCCAGCAGCCATCTATCGGGACAGCTAAACCTTTATAGCAATCAGCCCCAGCATTTT.

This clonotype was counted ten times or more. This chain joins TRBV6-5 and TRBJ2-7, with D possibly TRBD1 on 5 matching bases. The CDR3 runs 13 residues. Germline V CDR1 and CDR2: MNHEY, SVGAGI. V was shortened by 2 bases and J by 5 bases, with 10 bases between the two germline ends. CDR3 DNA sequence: TGTGCCAGCAGTTACCGGGCAGGGAACGAGCAGTACTTC. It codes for CASSYRAGNEQYF.

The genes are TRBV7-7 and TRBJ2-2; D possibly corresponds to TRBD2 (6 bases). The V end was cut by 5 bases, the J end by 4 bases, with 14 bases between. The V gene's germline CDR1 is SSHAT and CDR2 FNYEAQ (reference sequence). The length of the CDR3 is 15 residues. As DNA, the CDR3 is TGTGCCAGCAGCGAAACGGGAGAGAGCACCGGGGAGCTGTTTTTT. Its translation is CASSETGESTGELFF.

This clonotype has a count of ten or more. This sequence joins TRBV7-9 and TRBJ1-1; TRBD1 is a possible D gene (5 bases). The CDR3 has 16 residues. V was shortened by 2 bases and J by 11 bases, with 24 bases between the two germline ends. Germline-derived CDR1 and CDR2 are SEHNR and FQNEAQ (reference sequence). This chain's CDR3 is CASSLMYRPQGLGAFF. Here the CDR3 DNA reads TGTGCCAGCAGCTTAATGTACCGGCCCCAGGGCCTGGGGGCTTTCTTT. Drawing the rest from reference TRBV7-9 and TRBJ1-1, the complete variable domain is DTGVSQNPRHKITKRGQNVTFRCDPISEHNRLYWYRQTLGQGPEFLTYFQNEAQLEKSRLLSDRFSAERPKGSFSTLEIQRTEQGDSAMYLCASSLMYRPQGLGAFFGQGTRLTVV.

This CDR3 reads CASSLAGQTYEQYF. In DNA form, the CDR3 reads TGTGCCAGCAGTTTAGCGGGACAAACCTACGAGCAGTACTTC. This chain uses TRBV12-3 or TRBV12-4 with TRBJ2-7, with a possible D match to TRBD1 (6 bases). The CDR3 runs to 14 residues. V lost 0 bases to trimming and J lost 2 bases, with 8 bases between them.

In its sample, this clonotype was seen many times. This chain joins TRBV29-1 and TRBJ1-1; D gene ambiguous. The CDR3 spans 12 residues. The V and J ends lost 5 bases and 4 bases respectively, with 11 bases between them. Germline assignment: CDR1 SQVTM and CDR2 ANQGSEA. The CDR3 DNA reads TGCAGCGTTAACTCTGGACGCACTGAAGCTTTCTTT. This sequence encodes CSVNSGRTEAFF. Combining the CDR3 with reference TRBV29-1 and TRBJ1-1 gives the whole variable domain SAVISQKPSRDICQRGTSLTIQCQVDSQVTMMFWYRQQPGQSLTLIATANQGSEATYESGFVIDKFPISRPNLTFSTLTVSNMSPEDSSIYLCSVNSGRTEAFFGQGTRLTVV.

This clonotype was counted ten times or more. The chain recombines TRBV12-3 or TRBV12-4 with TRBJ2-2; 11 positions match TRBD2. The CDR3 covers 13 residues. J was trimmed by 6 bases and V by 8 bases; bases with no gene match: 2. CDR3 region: CASLAGGPGELFF. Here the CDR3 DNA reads TGTGCCAGCTTAGCGGGGGGGCCCGGGGAGCTGTTTTTT.

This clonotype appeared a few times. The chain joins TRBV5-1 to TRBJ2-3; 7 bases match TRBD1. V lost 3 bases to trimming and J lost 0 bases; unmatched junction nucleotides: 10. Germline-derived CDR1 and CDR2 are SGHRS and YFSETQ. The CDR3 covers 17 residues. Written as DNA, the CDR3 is TGCGCCAGCAGCTCGGTAGCAGGGGGAACTAGCACAGATACGCAGTATTTT. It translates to CASSSVAGGTSTDTQYF.

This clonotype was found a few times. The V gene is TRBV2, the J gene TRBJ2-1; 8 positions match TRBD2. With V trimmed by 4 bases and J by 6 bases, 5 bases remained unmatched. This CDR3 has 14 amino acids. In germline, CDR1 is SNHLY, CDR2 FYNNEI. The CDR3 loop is CASSAAGATNEQFF. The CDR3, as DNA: TGTGCCAGCAGTGCAGCGGGAGCGACCAATGAGCAGTTCTTC. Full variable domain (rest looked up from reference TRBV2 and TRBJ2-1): EPEVTQTPSHQVTQMGQEVILRCVPISNHLYFYWYRQILGQKVEFLVSFYNNEISEKSEIFDDQFSVERPDGSNFTLKIRSTKLEDSAMYFCASSAAGATNEQFFGPGTRLTVL.

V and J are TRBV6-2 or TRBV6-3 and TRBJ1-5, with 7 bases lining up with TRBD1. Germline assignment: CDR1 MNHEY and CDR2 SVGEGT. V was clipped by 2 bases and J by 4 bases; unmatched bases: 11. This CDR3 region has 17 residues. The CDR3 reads CASSYVSRDRLNQPQHF. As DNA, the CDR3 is TGTGCCAGCAGTTACGTGAGCCGGGACAGACTTAATCAGCCCCAGCATTTT.

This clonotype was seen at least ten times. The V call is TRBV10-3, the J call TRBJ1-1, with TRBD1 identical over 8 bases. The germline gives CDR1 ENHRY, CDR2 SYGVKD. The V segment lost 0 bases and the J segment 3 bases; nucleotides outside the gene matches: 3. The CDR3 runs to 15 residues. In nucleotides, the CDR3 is TGTGCCATCAGTGAGTCGACAGGGGCGGACACTGAAGCTTTCTTT. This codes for CAISESTGADTEAFF.

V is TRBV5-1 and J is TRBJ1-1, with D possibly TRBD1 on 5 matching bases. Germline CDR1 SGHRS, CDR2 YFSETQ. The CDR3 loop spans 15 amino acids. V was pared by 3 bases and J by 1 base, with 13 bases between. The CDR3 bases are TGCGCCAGCAGCTGGGGGGGTGGATGGAACACTGAAGCTTTCTTT. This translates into CASSWGGGWNTEAFF.

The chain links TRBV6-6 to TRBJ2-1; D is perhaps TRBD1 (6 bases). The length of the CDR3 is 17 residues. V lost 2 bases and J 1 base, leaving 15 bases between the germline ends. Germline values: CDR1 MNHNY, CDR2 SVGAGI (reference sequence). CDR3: CASSYRQGRGSYNEQFF. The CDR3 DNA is TGTGCCAGCAGTTACCGGCAGGGGCGCGGGTCCTACAATGAGCAGTTCTTC.

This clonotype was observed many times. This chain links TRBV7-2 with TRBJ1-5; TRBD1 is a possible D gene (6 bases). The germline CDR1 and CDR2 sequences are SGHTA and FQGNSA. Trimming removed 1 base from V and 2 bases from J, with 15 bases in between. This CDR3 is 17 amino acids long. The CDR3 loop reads CASSLGRGGFGNQPQHF. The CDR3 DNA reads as TGTGCCAGCAGCTTAGGGAGGGGGGGTTTTGGCAATCAGCCCCAGCATTTT.

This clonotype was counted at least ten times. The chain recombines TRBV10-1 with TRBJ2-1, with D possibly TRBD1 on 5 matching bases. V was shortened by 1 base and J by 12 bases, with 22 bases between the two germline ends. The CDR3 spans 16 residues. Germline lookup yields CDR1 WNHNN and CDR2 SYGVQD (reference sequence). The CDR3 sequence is CASSEWKGMAGQGQFF. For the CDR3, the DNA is TGCGCCAGCAGTGAGTGGAAAGGGATGGCAGGCCAGGGGCAGTTCTTC.

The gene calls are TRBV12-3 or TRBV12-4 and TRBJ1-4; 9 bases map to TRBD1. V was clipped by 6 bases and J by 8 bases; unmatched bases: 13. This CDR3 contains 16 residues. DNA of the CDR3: TGTGCCAGCAGCCACTCTTTACAGGGGGCCGGGGAAAAACTGTTTTTT. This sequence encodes CASSHSLQGAGEKLFF.

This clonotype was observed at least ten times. This CDR3 reads CSARGPGISNQPQHF. The CDR3 DNA sequence: TGCAGTGCTAGGGGTCCAGGGATTAGCAATCAGCCCCAGCATTTT. This rearrangement joins TRBV20-1 to TRBJ1-5; possibly TRBD1 for D (5 bases). Germline values: CDR1 DFQATT, CDR2 SNEGSKA (reference sequence). V lost 3 bases, J lost 0 bases, and 12 bases lay in between. The CDR3 sequence is 15 residues long.

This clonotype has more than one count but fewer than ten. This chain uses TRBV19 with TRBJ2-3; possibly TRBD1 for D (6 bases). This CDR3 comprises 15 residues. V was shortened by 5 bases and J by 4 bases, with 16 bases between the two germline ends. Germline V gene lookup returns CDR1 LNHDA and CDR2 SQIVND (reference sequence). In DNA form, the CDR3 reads TGTGCCAGTAGTGGACGGACAGAGCAGGCAGATACGCAGTATTTT. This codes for CASSGRTEQADTQYF.

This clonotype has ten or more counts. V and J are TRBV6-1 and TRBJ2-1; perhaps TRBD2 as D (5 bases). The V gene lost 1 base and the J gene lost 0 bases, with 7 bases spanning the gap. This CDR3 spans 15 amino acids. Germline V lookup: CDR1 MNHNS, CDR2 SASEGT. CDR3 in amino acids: CASSEERSSYNEQFF. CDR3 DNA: TGTGCCAGCAGTGAAGAGCGGAGCTCCTACAATGAGCAGTTCTTC.